This T cell receptor beta chain was identified in a study of cytomegalovirus exposure and HLA in healthy donors. Note on this clone: The antigen remains undetermined.

Broader study findings: In an earlier analysis, in 540 or so donors, most V segments appeared productive either ~87% or ~30% of the time.

Both 60 Vbeta primers and 13 Jbeta primers went into the PCR. Assay used: immunoSEQ multiplex PCR; TCRdb lists only in-frame clones, some missing. Among more than 90,000 clones listed, about 72% were seen once. Germline V gives CDR1 MNHNS, CDR2 SASEGT. The V end lost 7 bases, the J end lost 1 base, and 11 bases lay between the germline ends. This CDR3 contains 13 residues. This clonotype was sampled from a man in his fifties or sixties in good health and CMV-seropositive. The chain couples TRBV6-1 to TRBJ2-7; D is possibly TRBD2 (5 bases). The specimen was PBMCs. The CDR3 loop is CASIARTSYEQYF. The CDR3 coding sequence is TGTGCCAGCATCGCCCGGACTTCCTACGAGCAGTACTTC.